The 26 T cell receptor beta chains below come from one sample, sequenced in a study of circulating CD8 cells and anti-PD-1 response in melanoma. Using 15 ng of total RNA, TCR libraries were made with the QIAseq Immune Repertoire TCR panel. TCRdb re-derived calls from the reads in MiXCR, one entry per CDR3 protein. This sample has some 350 distinct CDR3 sequences, with approximately 7.8% found just once. Four subsets defined by PD-1 and/or TIGIT were sorted from live CD3+CD8+TCRalphabeta+ cells. Sequencing was performed on CD8+ T cells from PBMCs, taken at baseline or after one month of anti-PD-1 therapy (not recorded which). The source of these receptors is a human donor with melanoma.

In its sample, this clonotype is large. The chain employs TRBV11-2 and TRBJ2-1, with 7 bases that match TRBD1. Trimming cost V 5 bases and J 3 bases; bases outside gene matches: 10. Germline V gives CDR1 SGHAT, CDR2 FQNNGV. The CDR3 has 16 residues. The CDR3 bases are TGTGCCAGCAGCGTCTCGGGACAGACGTTCTACAATGAGCAGTTCTTC. This translates into CASSVSGQTFYNEQFF.

This clonotype was found a few times. With a much larger clone just one base away, this may be a read error. This sequence joins TRBV20-1 and TRBJ2-1; D gene ambiguous. Germline CDR1 and CDR2: DFQATT and SNEGSKA (reference sequence). The CDR3 length is 14 residues. Trimming cost V 2 bases and J 6 bases, with 14 bases left between them. CDR3 sequence reads: CSARSFRLLNEQFF. As DNA, the CDR3 is TGCAGTGCTAGATCCTTCAGACTCCTCAATGAGCAGTTCTTC.

This clonotype is medium-sized. V and J are TRBV30 and TRBJ2-1, with D possibly being TRBD1 (5 bases). The CDR3 consists of 13 residues. V dropped 4 bases and J dropped 8 bases, with 15 bases sitting between them. CDR1 is GTSNPN and CDR2 is SVGIG in the germline V gene (reference sequence). CDR3: CAWTDLRGYEQFF. CDR3 bases: TGTGCCTGGACCGACTTAAGGGGCTATGAGCAGTTCTTC.

In this sample, this clonotype is medium-sized. V gene TRBV12-3 or TRBV12-4 combines with J gene TRBJ1-5; 11 bases match TRBD1. V dropped 7 bases and J dropped 2; count of bases not matched to a gene: 13. The CDR3 extends over 18 amino acids. The chain's CDR3 is CASTSGTGGARGNQPQHF. CDR3 in DNA: TGTGCCAGCACCTCGGGGACAGGGGGAGCTCGGGGCAATCAGCCCCAGCATTTT.

By sample share, this clonotype is medium-sized. CDR3: CASSLYFGQPQHF. CDR3 in DNA: TGTGCCAGCAGTTTATACTTTGGTCAGCCCCAGCATTTT. The chain has TRBV27 and TRBJ1-5; D gene ambiguous. Between the trimmed V and J ends, which lost 1 base and 6 bases, there was a span of 7 bases. The CDR3 totals 13 residues. Germline V lookup: CDR1 MNHEY, CDR2 SMNVEV (reference sequence).

Relative to its sample, this clonotype is large. The rearrangement joins TRBV27 to TRBJ2-1; TRBD2 is a possible D gene (6 bases). The CDR3 is 15 residues long. V lost 7 bases, J lost 4 bases, and 17 bases lay in between. The germline V gene encodes CDR1 MNHEY and CDR2 SMNVEV (reference sequence). The CDR3 DNA sequence: TGTGCCAGCACCTCCAGGAGCGGACTATACAATGAGCAGTTCTTC. Protein sequence: CASTSRSGLYNEQFF.

By frequency in the sample, this clonotype is large (0.1 to 1%). The chain has TRBV7-2 and TRBJ2-3; D is uncertain. Germline assignment: CDR1 SGHTA and CDR2 FQGNSA. V was trimmed by 0 bases and J by 4 bases, leaving 5 bases between them. CDR3 size: 13 residues. In DNA form, the CDR3 reads TGTGCCAGCAGCTTAGCCCTTCCAGATACGCAGTATTTT. Translating it yields CASSLALPDTQYF.

This clonotype is labeled as medium-sized. A much bigger clone sits one base away, suggesting this may be a read error. V gene TRBV27 combines with J gene TRBJ2-5; possibly TRBD1 or TRBD2 for D (5 bases each). Per the germline V gene, CDR1 is MNHEY and CDR2 is SMNVEV (reference sequence). The CDR3 is 15 amino acids. V lost 5 bases and J lost 5, with 18 bases in between. The CDR3 DNA reads TGTGCCAGCAGTCCAACCGGGACCTACGGCGAGACCCAGTACTTC. Translating it yields CASSPTGTYGETQYF.

This clonotype ranks as large. The chain links TRBV19 to TRBJ2-1; the D call may be TRBD1 or TRBD2 (6 bases each). CDR3 length equals 13 residues. CDR1 is LNHDA and CDR2 is SQIVND in the germline V gene (reference sequence). Trimming shortened V by 5 bases and J by 14 bases, and 19 bases separated the two germline ends. In nucleotides, the CDR3 is TGTGCCAGTAGTTTTGGATTCAGGGGACTCGAGTTCTTC. It specifies CASSFGFRGLEFF.

This clonotype is categorized as medium-sized (0.01 to 0.1%). This chain joins TRBV29-1 and TRBJ2-7; possible D gene TRBD2, 5 bases. The CDR3 is 14 residues long. V lost 0 bases and J lost 2, with 11 bases in between. The germline gives CDR1 SQVTM, CDR2 ANQGSEA. CDR3 nucleotide sequence: TGCAGCGTTGAAGACGGGGATGGAACCTACGAGCAGTACTTC. Amino acid sequence: CSVEDGDGTYEQYF.

This clonotype is labeled large. The V call is TRBV12-3 or TRBV12-4, the J call TRBJ2-1; 11 nucleotides line up with TRBD2. V lost 3 bases and J lost 3; bases outside the gene matches: 4. The CDR3 runs 16 residues. The CDR3 reads CASSFGLAGGYNEQFF. CDR3 nucleotide sequence: TGTGCCAGCAGTTTTGGACTAGCGGGCGGCTACAATGAGCAGTTCTTC.

This clonotype is labeled medium-sized (0.01 to 0.1%). A read error may produce the germline difference seen at one junction end. The chain recombines TRBV20-1 with TRBJ2-1, with a tentative D call TRBD2 (5 bases). Germline V gene lookup returns CDR1 DFQATT and CDR2 SNEGSKA (reference sequence). The CDR3 is 14 amino acids. The DNA of the CDR3 is TGCAGTGCTAGATCCTTCGGACTCCTCAATGAGCAGTCCTTC. Translated, it gives CSARSFGLLNEQSF.

By share, this clonotype counts as large. J is TRBJ2-7 and V is TRBV5-6, with D unclear. Germline loops: CDR1 SGHDT, CDR2 YYEEEE. This CDR3 region has 14 residues. Trimming cost V 2 bases and J 5 bases, with 14 bases left between them. CDR3 in amino acids: CASSFTGSRHEQYF. The CDR3 nucleotides read TGTGCCAGCAGCTTTACCGGTAGTCGTCACGAGCAGTACTTC.

Judged by abundance, this clonotype is medium-sized. This sequence joins TRBV20-1 and TRBJ2-2; 9 bases map to TRBD2. CDR1 is DFQATT and CDR2 is SNEGSKA in the germline V gene (reference sequence). This CDR3 is 13 amino acids long. V lost 6 bases to trimming and J lost 6 bases; unmatched junction nucleotides: 5. In nucleotides, the CDR3 is TGCAGTGCCGGACAGCGGGAGGCCGGGGAGCTGTTTTTT. Translated, it gives CSAGQREAGELFF.

This clonotype is judged medium-sized. V is TRBV19 and J is TRBJ2-4, with D possibly TRBD2 on 6 matching bases. Trimming took off 6 bases at V and 0 bases at J, with 21 bases between the two ends. The CDR3 loop spans 18 amino acids. Germline V CDR1 and CDR2: LNHDA, SQIVND (reference sequence). CDR3 sequence (DNA): TGTGCCAGTAGGGCCGCGGGACGAGCCTTACTAGCCAAAAACATTCAGTACTTC. Protein: CASRAAGRALLAKNIQYF.

By share of the sample, this clonotype is medium-sized. One base away lies a much larger clone, so this may be a sequencing read error. The V gene is TRBV19, the J gene TRBJ2-7; 11 nucleotides agree with TRBD2. Germline values: CDR1 LNHDA, CDR2 SQIVND (reference sequence). This CDR3 is built from 17 residues. The CDR3 loop reads CASSPDPLAGGRNRQCF. The CDR3 DNA is TGTGCCAGTAGTCCAGACCCATTAGCGGGAGGGCGGAATCGGCAGTGCTTC.

This clonotype is large by share. The V gene is TRBV29-1, the J gene TRBJ2-7, with D possibly being TRBD2 (5 bases). Germline V lookup: CDR1 SQVTM, CDR2 ANQGSEA. This CDR3 comprises 15 residues. V was clipped by 4 bases and J by 0 bases, with 16 bases between them. CDR3 residues: CSVVLGSGSSYEQYF. CDR3 DNA sequence: TGCAGCGTTGTGCTAGGAAGCGGAAGCTCCTACGAGCAGTACTTC.

By frequency in the sample, this clonotype is large. The V and J genes are TRBV20-1 and TRBJ2-7; D possibly corresponds to TRBD2 (6 bases). Germline V gives CDR1 DFQATT, CDR2 SNEGSKA (reference sequence). V was shortened by 6 bases and J by 0 bases, with 15 bases between the two germline ends. The CDR3 extends over 14 amino acids. The CDR3 DNA follows: TGCAGTGCCCACGGCCAGGAGGGCTCCTACGAGCAGTACTTC. Amino acids: CSAHGQEGSYEQYF.

In its sample, this clonotype ranks as large (0.1 to 1%). The J gene is TRBJ2-1, the V gene TRBV6-2 or TRBV6-3, with 7 positions matching TRBD2. V was clipped by 2 bases and J by 4 bases; unmatched bases: 8. Germline V gene lookup returns CDR1 MNHEY and CDR2 SVGEGT. This CDR3 spans 16 amino acids. The CDR3 sequence: CASSYLPGTTYNEQFF. The CDR3 DNA sequence: TGTGCCAGCAGTTACCTCCCCGGGACTACTTACAATGAGCAGTTCTTC.

In its sample, this clonotype ranks as large. The CDR3 here is CASSLGADTQYF. CDR3 coding DNA: TGTGCCAGCAGCTTGGGGGCAGATACGCAGTATTTT. The chain recombines TRBV5-5 with TRBJ2-3; D is ambiguous. Looked up from germline, CDR1 is SGHKS and CDR2 is YYEKEE (reference sequence). This CDR3 comprises 12 residues. V gave up 0 bases and J gave up 4 bases, with 3 bases separating them.

This clonotype qualifies as large. V gene TRBV28 combines with J gene TRBJ1-1, with 7 bases aligning to TRBD1. V shed 4 bases and J 7 bases; nucleotides not matched to a gene: 12. In germline, CDR1 is MDHEN, CDR2 SYDVKM. The CDR3 totals 15 residues. CDR3 DNA: TGTGCCAGCAGTTCCTTGACAGGGCTCGCTCTTGAAGCTTTCTTT. Translating gives CASSSLTGLALEAFF. Full variable domain (missing parts from reference TRBV28 and TRBJ1-1): DVKVTQSSRYLVKRTGEKVFLECVQDMDHENMFWYRQDPGLGLRLIYFSYDVKMKEKGDIPEGYSVSREKKERFSLILESASTNQTSMYLCASSSLTGLALEAFFGQGTRLTVV.

This clonotype is large (0.1 to 1%) by share. The genes are TRBV7-3 and TRBJ2-7, with 9 positions matching TRBD1. From germline, CDR1 is SGHTA and CDR2 FQGTGA. Trimming at V came to 4 bases and at J to 5 bases, leaving 3 bases not matched to a gene. The CDR3 extends over 13 amino acids. The CDR3 DNA is TGTGCCAGCAGCTGGACAGGGGATGACGAGCAGTACTTC. Translated, it gives CASSWTGDDEQYF.

In its sample, this clonotype is large (0.1 to 1%). This sequence joins TRBV29-1 and TRBJ2-5; no definite D call. CDR1 and CDR2 (germline): SQVTM, ANQGSEA. The CDR3 is 11 residues long. V shed 4 bases and J shed 5 bases, with 8 bases lying between them. The CDR3 DNA reads TGCAGCGTTGGTGGTGGGGAGACCCAGTACTTC. It specifies CSVGGGETQYF.

Sample share makes this clonotype large. This rearrangement joins TRBV19 to TRBJ2-3; D is ambiguous. V lost 2 bases, J lost 4 bases, and 13 bases lay in between. CDR1 is LNHDA and CDR2 is SQIVND in the germline V gene (reference sequence). CDR3 size: 15 residues. The CDR3 sequence is CASSITPNYPDTQYF. The CDR3 region has the DNA TGTGCCAGTAGTATAACGCCCAACTACCCAGATACGCAGTATTTT.

Points on this clonotype: A read error likely explains this, since a far larger clone differs by one base. The chain is built from TRBV5-6 and TRBJ2-1, with D perhaps matching TRBD1 or TRBD2 (5 bases each). CDR3 size: 15 residues. Trimming shortened V by 8 bases and J by 5 bases, and 20 bases separated the two germline ends. The germline V gene encodes CDR1 SGHDT and CDR2 YYEEEE. Written as DNA, the CDR3 is TGTGCCAGTAGTGCCCCAGGGAGCACCAACAATGAGCAGTTCTTC. Translated, it gives CASSAPGSTNNEQFF.

In its sample, this clonotype is large. The chain couples TRBV19 to TRBJ2-7, with D uncertain. The CDR3 consists of 15 residues. Germline CDR1 and CDR2: LNHDA and SQIVND (reference sequence). V was clipped by 7 bases and J by 2 bases, with 18 bases between them. CDR3 in amino acids: CASKPALGSAYEQYF. The CDR3 DNA reads as TGTGCCAGTAAACCCGCCTTGGGGTCTGCCTACGAGCAGTACTTC.